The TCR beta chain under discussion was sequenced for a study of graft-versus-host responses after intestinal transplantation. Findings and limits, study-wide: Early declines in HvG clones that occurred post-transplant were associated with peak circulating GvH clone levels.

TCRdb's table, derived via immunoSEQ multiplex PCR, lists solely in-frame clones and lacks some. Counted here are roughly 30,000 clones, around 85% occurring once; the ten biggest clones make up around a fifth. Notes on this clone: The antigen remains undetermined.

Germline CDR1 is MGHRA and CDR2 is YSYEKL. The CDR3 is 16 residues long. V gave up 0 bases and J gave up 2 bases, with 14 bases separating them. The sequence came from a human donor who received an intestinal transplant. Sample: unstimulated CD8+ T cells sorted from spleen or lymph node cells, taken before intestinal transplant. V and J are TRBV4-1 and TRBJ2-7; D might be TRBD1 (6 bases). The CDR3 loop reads CASSQENRVGTYEQYF. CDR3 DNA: TGCGCCAGCAGCCAAGAAAACAGGGTGGGTACCTACGAGCAGTACTTC.